This section outlines one T cell receptor (beta chain) sequence together with its context. This sample was taken from a study of early T cells in non-severe SARS-CoV-2 infection. Germline loops: CDR1 MDHEN, CDR2 SYDVKM. The CDR3 length is 16 residues. The ends lost 8 bases at V and 2 bases at J; junction bases unmatched: 11. TCRdb passed the 5' RACE reads through MiXCR, listing each CDR3 protein once. The repertoire holds 85,000 to 100,000 distinct CDR3 sequences, with around 13% as singletons. Sequenced material: whole blood. The chain recombines TRBV28 with TRBJ2-3, with 9 bases that match TRBD2. The sequence derives from an adult who was a healthcare worker with PCR-confirmed SARS-CoV-2 infection or an uninfected control (not recorded which). CDR3 bases: TGTGCCAGCTATGCCCACAGCGGGGGGTCCACAGATACGCAGTATTTT. It specifies CASYAHSGGSTDTQYF.